This passage covers 7 T cell receptor beta chains from one sample sequenced in a study of blood T cells in healthy people across ages. With a J-beta primer mix and a sample-barcoded 5' primer, a second PCR ran about 7 to 11 cycles. TCRdb re-called the 5' RACE reads with MiXCR, one entry per CDR3 protein. The sample shows approximately 1.5 million distinct CDR3 sequences, roughly 30% of them seen only once. Sequencing used blood. The receptor source for this set is a woman aged 30 to 39 in good health.

The chain is built from TRBV28 and TRBJ2-7; 8 bases fit TRBD1. Germline-derived CDR1 and CDR2 are MDHEN and SYDVKM. Trimming removed 7 bases from V and 5 bases from J; junction bases left unmatched: 7. The CDR3 consists of 13 residues. CDR3 region: CASTLQGADEQYF. The CDR3 nucleotides read TGTGCCAGCACCTTGCAGGGGGCAGACGAGCAGTACTTC. Full variable domain (missing parts from reference TRBV28 and TRBJ2-7): DVKVTQSSRYLVKRTGEKVFLECVQDMDHENMFWYRQDPGLGLRLIYFSYDVKMKEKGDIPEGYSVSREKKERFSLILESASTNQTSMYLCASTLQGADEQYFGPGTRLTVT.

The chain couples TRBV28 to TRBJ2-1; D is unresolved. The CDR3 contains 14 residues. Germline V gene sequence: CDR1 MDHEN, CDR2 SYDVKM. The V and J ends lost 3 bases and 3 bases respectively, with 9 bases between them. CDR3 protein: CASSLILNYNEQFF. CDR3 nucleotides: TGTGCCAGCAGTTTGATCCTGAACTACAATGAGCAGTTCTTC.

The chain couples TRBV4-1 to TRBJ2-1; weak D call: TRBD2 (9 bases). The CDR3 has 15 amino acids. Germline V CDR1 and CDR2: MGHRA, YSYEKL. V shed 1 base and J shed 8 bases, with 15 bases lying between them. CDR3 loop: CASSQVLAGQDEQFF. In nucleotides, the CDR3 is TGCGCCAGCAGCCAAGTTCTAGCGGGACAGGATGAGCAGTTCTTC.

This clonotype was observed a handful of times. The junction departs from germline at one end; a sequencing error may be responsible. This chain connects TRBV28 to TRBJ2-5; D might be TRBD1 (8 bases). Germline CDR1 and CDR2: MDHEN and SYDVKM. This CDR3 contains 19 residues. The DNA for the CDR3 is TGTGCTAGCAGTTTAAGGTCACAGGGGGGGGCTAGCGCCCAAGAGACCCAGTACTTC. It specifies CASSLRSQGGASAQETQYF.

As regards this clonotype: One end of the junction varies from germline; a read error may be responsible. The CDR3 protein is CGSLATGEVQPQHF. CDR3 nucleotide sequence: TGTGGCAGCTTGGCGACAGGGGAGGTTCAGCCCCAGCATTTT. The chain has TRBV28 and TRBJ1-5; TRBD1 matches 8 bases. Germline CDR1 is MDHEN and CDR2 is SYDVKM. This CDR3 is 14 amino acids long. Based on the CDR3 plus reference TRBV28 and TRBJ1-5, the full variable domain is DVKVTQSSRYLVKRTGEKVFLECVQDMDHENMFWYRQDPGLGLRLIYFSYDVKMKEKGDIPEGYSVSREKKERFSLILESASTNQTSMYLCGSLATGEVQPQHFGDGTRLSIL.

J is TRBJ2-1 and V is TRBV15; D is ambiguous. V was clipped by 0 bases and J by 5 bases, with 8 bases between them. This CDR3 comprises 14 residues. The V gene's germline CDR1 is LNHNV and CDR2 YYDKDF (reference sequence). As DNA, the CDR3 is TGTGCCACCAGCAGAGATCGAACAGACAATGAGCAGTTCTTC. As protein: CATSRDRTDNEQFF.

The chain employs TRBV19 and TRBJ2-4, with D tentatively TRBD2 (5 bases). This CDR3 contains 13 residues. The V end was cut by 2 bases, the J end by 9 bases, with 11 bases between. CDR1 and CDR2 (germline): LNHDA, SQIVND (reference sequence). The CDR3 is CASSITSGSIQYF. In nucleotides, the CDR3 is TGTGCCAGTAGTATAACCTCGGGGAGCATTCAGTACTTC.